These T cell receptor beta chains were read from a single sample in a study of blood T cell repertoires in COVID-19. TCRdb's copy holds only in-frame clones and misses some; the assay was immunoSEQ multiplex PCR. The sample records 150,000 or so clones, approximately 79% being singletons. The sample taken for sequencing was peripheral blood. Receptors originate from a woman aged 80 or over with acute or convalescent COVID-19. The CDR3 runs from the conserved cysteine through the conserved F or W. The order of the fields is CDR3 protein, J gene, D gene, V gene. A D gene is named only where the DNA matches it firmly.

CASSLLRLDTETQYF TRBJ2-5 - TRBV7-2
CASSLGTSGKSSYEQYF TRBJ2-7 TRBD2 TRBV9
CATSDPPGTDSNQPQHF TRBJ1-5 TRBD1 TRBV24-1
CASSFVGGSPYEQFF TRBJ2-1 TRBD2 TRBV7-6
CASSEQRGRAFTDTQYF TRBJ2-3 - TRBV6-1
CASSFVVSYGYTF TRBJ1-2 - TRBV28
CASSERGAQYF TRBJ2-7 - TRBV10-1
CASSQDGSSYNSPLHF TRBJ1-6 - TRBV4-2
CASSPYGRTNYEQYF TRBJ2-7 TRBD2 TRBV28
CAASRASGFYNEQFF TRBJ2-1 TRBD2 TRBV28
CASSTGQIGLEQYF TRBJ2-7 - TRBV19
CASRDPGQGDEQYF TRBJ2-7 TRBD1 TRBV28
CASAAQGDQPQHF TRBJ1-5 TRBD1 TRBV19
CASSIGYSVYNEQFF TRBJ2-1 - TRBV19
CASSALAALSTDTQYF TRBJ2-3 - TRBV5-5
CASSLPDTQYF TRBJ2-3 - TRBV18
CASSPPSQPGGGLYNEQFF TRBJ2-1 - TRBV19
CASSLTGGLHEQFF TRBJ2-1 TRBD1 TRBV7-9
CASSELAGNEQFF TRBJ2-1 TRBD2 TRBV18
CASSPQSVGGRTEAFF TRBJ1-1 - TRBV18
CASSLGGGNTEAFF TRBJ1-1 - TRBV5-4
CASSLKQINTEAFF TRBJ1-1 - TRBV5-4
CASSVSGRYNEQFF TRBJ2-1 TRBD2 TRBV5-1
CASRRLAGPPQETQYF TRBJ2-5 TRBD2 TRBV7-6
CASSQDRRSRYGYTF TRBJ1-2 - TRBV4-3
CASSQGTGAYEQYF TRBJ2-7 TRBD1 TRBV7-8
CASRFGSGRSPEAFF TRBJ1-1 - TRBV7-8
CASYAGELFF TRBJ2-2 - TRBV2
CASSSWDRANTEAFF TRBJ1-1 TRBD1 TRBV5-1
CASSLGSDLNTEAFF TRBJ1-1 - TRBV7-3
CSASGDRAKDYFYEQYF TRBJ2-7 TRBD1 TRBV29-1
CASSLGHQNTEAFF TRBJ1-1 - TRBV7-2
CASTAGTGGPYEQYF TRBJ2-7 TRBD1 TRBV5-4
CASSGGQGLAYEQYF TRBJ2-7 TRBD1 TRBV5-8
CAISGGPRGTNQPQHF TRBJ1-5 - TRBV10-3
CSAGGQGSEQYF TRBJ2-7 TRBD2 TRBV29-1
CASSRRDRPPYEQYF TRBJ2-7 TRBD1 TRBV11-2
CASSSQRTVPYNYGYTF TRBJ1-2 - TRBV27
CAWRGSGDTEAFF TRBJ1-1 - TRBV30
CASSKTAENTGELFF TRBJ2-2 - TRBV21-1
CSAEGAFNEQYF TRBJ2-7 - TRBV29-1
CASSSLRVPYEQYF TRBJ2-7 - TRBV11-2
CAWSPGALLHF TRBJ1-6 - TRBV30
CASRSFRGGGDRASSSYNEQFF TRBJ2-1 TRBD1 TRBV27
CASSSRREGGADTQYF TRBJ2-3 TRBD2 TRBV7-6
CASSDWDSRRQYF TRBJ2-7 - TRBV6-5
CASSIWTGDTGELFF TRBJ2-2 TRBD1 TRBV19
CASSLDRDGYTF TRBJ1-2 TRBD1 TRBV7-9
CASSPMGQEQYF TRBJ2-7 TRBD1 TRBV18
CASSANRESSYEQYF TRBJ2-7 - TRBV18
CASTRNGYYGYTF TRBJ1-2 - TRBV12-3/TRBV12-4
CATVETSSGIGTQYF TRBJ2-5 - TRBV27
CASSLGGSGTYEQYF TRBJ2-7 TRBD2 TRBV11-2
CASSLGGGQRNQPQHF TRBJ1-5 - TRBV28